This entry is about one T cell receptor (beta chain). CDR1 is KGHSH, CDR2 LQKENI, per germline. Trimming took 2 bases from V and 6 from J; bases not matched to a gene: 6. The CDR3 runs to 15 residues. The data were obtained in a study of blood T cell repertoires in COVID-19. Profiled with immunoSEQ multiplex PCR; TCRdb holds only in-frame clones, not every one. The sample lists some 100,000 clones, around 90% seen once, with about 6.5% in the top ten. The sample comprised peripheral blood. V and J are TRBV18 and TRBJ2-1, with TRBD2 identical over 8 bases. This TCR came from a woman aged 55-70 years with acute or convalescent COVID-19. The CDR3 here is CASSPDSGGRNEQFF. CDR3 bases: TGTGCCAGCTCACCAGACAGCGGGGGTCGCAATGAGCAGTTCTTC.